This T cell receptor (beta chain) was recovered during a study of early T cells in non-severe SARS-CoV-2 infection. Overall study context: The input, bulk RNA from unsorted whole blood, was sequenced, and chains were unpaired.

General study points: VDJdb matching, biased toward anti-spike CD8 responses, missed private and CD4 specificities.

On this clonotype itself: No antigen is known for it.

Individual cDNA molecules each received unique molecular identifiers attached to them. TCRdb reprocessed the 5' RACE reads via MiXCR and lists one record per CDR3 protein. This sample has approximately 62,000 distinct CDR3 sequences, with over 10% found just once. The CDR3 length is 12 residues. The V gene lost 2 bases and the J gene lost 3 bases, with 4 bases spanning the gap. The genes are TRBV12-3 or TRBV12-4 and TRBJ1-2, with D unresolved. Sequenced sample: whole blood. This clonotype was sampled from an adult who was a healthcare worker with PCR-confirmed SARS-CoV-2 infection or an uninfected control (not recorded which). The CDR3 DNA follows: TGTGCCAGCAGTTTATTAGACTATGGCTACACCTTC. Translated, it gives CASSLLDYGYTF.